The entry below gives a single TCR beta chain sequence along with its context. What this receptor recognizes is not known. Base qualities are not at hand, and no much larger clone is one base apart. This sample is drawn from a study of beta chain features in type 1 diabetes (dated by TCRdb to the late 2010s). With respect to the entire study: No differences in mean age, gender distribution, total cell number or subset yield were found between patients and healthy donors. A total of about 110,000,000 sorted cells were examined across all samples, and a strong correlation was observed between cell number per subset and RNA yield. Naive and central memory subsets were obtained from all 30 or so donors, but regulatory and stem cell-like memory subsets were isolated from only 8 patients and 8 healthy donors. In the study, TCRB repertoires of sorted circulating CD4+ T cell subsets from recently diagnosed type 1 diabetes patients were compared with those of matched healthy donors.

The entire isolated RNA was reverse transcribed using the High Capacity cDNA Reverse Transcription Kit, and thus expressed TCRB transcripts were sequenced. Deep immunoSEQ sequencing was performed on naive, central memory and regulatory T cell samples, with an average of roughly 3.6 million total reads per sample. Sorted cells were lysed in RLT buffer and RNA was extracted with DNase-treated RNeasy Micro or Mini kits, depending on cell number. To prevent cross-contamination, every cell subset was processed on its own, while patient and healthy donor samples were processed together. TCRB sequences were amplified from cDNA with the immunoSEQ multiplex PCR, producing 87-bp fragments spanning the CDR3 region. The amplicons were sequenced using the Illumina HiSeq platform. In the source study's methods: Synthetic template baselines were used to correct PCR bias computationally, reads within Hamming distance 2 were collapsed, and singletons that could not be merged were discarded. Reads were aligned against IMGT to assign V, D and J genes, CDR3 length and insertions or deletions at six rearrangement sites. Within each subset, clonotype counts were normalized to sorted cell number, after which true diversity and Gini coefficients were computed with the tcR R package. The overlap coefficient, calculated on TCRB nucleotide sequences, was used to measure repertoire sharing. As a proxy for the pre-selection repertoire, out-of-frame TCRB sequences from naive cells were analyzed. TCRdb took over this immuneACCESS table, retaining in-frame rearrangements with V and J assigned. Such tables are incomplete; in checked studies, under half of the missing clones stem from an unresolved V gene, and the remainder is unexplained. From that table come the V and J calls and clone size; the DNA was used to work out D and trimming. The sample table holds 350,000 to 450,000 clones, of which more than 13% were seen once. The ten largest clonotypes hold approximately 0.019% of the sample.

The germline V gene yields KGHSY for CDR1 and FQNENV for CDR2. The CDR3 covers 14 residues, taking in both the cysteine and the phenylalanine. CDR3 DNA only is kept here, 42 bases in frame from base 1. V is clipped by 6 bases and J by 1 base, and the sequence between their germline boundaries is 11 bases long. Each donor gave one peripheral blood draw, averaging about 100 mL, which was collected into heparinised tubes. Using a panel that included CD45RO, CCR7, CD25, CD127, CD95 and CD27, naive, central memory, regulatory and stem cell-like memory CD4+ T cells were sorted on a BD FACSAria II. Every sorted population had a purity above 95%. PBMCs were separated immediately by Lymphoprep density gradient centrifugation and were stained directly, without being cultured. Samples were stained and sorted in pairs, with one healthy donor and one patient per experiment, so that batch effects were minimized.

Study-wide conclusions, independent of this receptor: Shorter templates might be favored by PCR, yet because patient and control samples were amplified and corrected together, any such skew would affect both groups equally. HLA sub-analyses involved small numbers of individuals, so any influence of HLA type on TCRB rearrangement remained unresolved. The naive, central memory and regulatory TCRB repertoires appeared to resemble one another more closely among patients than among healthy donors. Type 1 diabetes patients showed a moderate but significant shortening of TCRB CDR3 length in all four CD4+ subsets. At VDJ recombination sites, patients with type 1 diabetes made fewer insertions and deleted more nucleotides, a pattern implying thymic rearrangement abnormalities. Sequencing cDNA rather than genomic DNA could over-represent highly expressing activated cells, although activation and CD3 levels did not differ between groups.

Sequencing was done on a sample of naive CD4+ T cells from blood. What the cell subset or site label conveys for this sample: true naive CD4+ T cells. The chain is encoded by TRBV16 joined to TRBJ2-3; a tentative D match to TRBD2 spans 5 bases. The source of this sequence is a young woman in good health. The CDR3 in this case is CASSSGRGTDTQYF. Here is the DNA: TGTGCCAGCAGTTCTGGGAGAGGCACAGATACGCAGTATTTT.